This T cell receptor beta chain was sequenced during a study of blood T cell repertoires in COVID-19. Measured with immunoSEQ multiplex PCR; TCRdb has only the in-frame clones, and not every one. Of approximately 120,000 clones listed, over 80% are singletons. This clone was observed a handful of times. The CDR3 length is 12 residues. The germline V gene has CDR1 ENHRY and CDR2 SYGVKD. Between the trimmed V and J ends, which lost 3 bases and 10 bases, there was a span of 9 bases. Sequencing was carried out using PBMCs or T cells enriched from blood (not recorded which). This sequence originates from a man younger than 45 who had recovered from COVID-19. V usage is TRBV10-3 and J usage is TRBJ2-2; D remains unclear. The CDR3 sequence is CAISDGEEELFF. In DNA, the CDR3 is TGTGCCATCAGTGATGGAGAGGAGGAGCTGTTTTTT.